The rows below give T cell receptor beta chains drawn from one sample of a study of cytomegalovirus exposure and HLA in healthy donors. This table comes from immunoSEQ multiplex PCR, and its TCRdb copy is limited to in-frame clones, with some not included. With around 130,000 clones in the sample, the ten largest clones hold approximately 1.9%. Input material: PBMCs. These receptors originate from a woman in her fifties or sixties in good health and CMV-seronegative. The CDR3 runs from the conserved cysteine through the conserved F or W. D genes are given only for firm matches.

len	j_gene	v_gene	d_gene	CDR3nt	CDR3aa
14	TRBJ2-5	TRBV28	.	TGTGCCAGCAGGGAAGGCGGGACGGGAGAGACCCAGTACTTC	CASREGGTGETQYF
15	TRBJ1-1	TRBV29-1	.	TGCAGCGTTGAAGATCGGGGCTCGGGGGACCCTGAAGCTTTCTTT	CSVEDRGSGDPEAFF
15	TRBJ2-1	TRBV2	TRBD2	TGTGCCAGCAGTGACCCTAGCGGAAGAGACAATGAGCAGTTCTTC	CASSDPSGRDNEQFF
14	TRBJ2-5	TRBV9	TRBD1	TGTGCCAGCAGCGAACAGGGGGCGGTGGAGACCCAGTACTTC	CASSEQGAVETQYF
13	TRBJ2-5	TRBV2	TRBD1	TGTGCCAGCACGGGACAGGGAGGGGAGACCCAGTACTTC	CASTGQGGETQYF
13	TRBJ2-2	TRBV9	.	TGTGCCAGCAGCGCCCACAGCACCGGGGAGCTGTTTTTT	CASSAHSTGELFF
13	TRBJ1-2	TRBV7-9	.	TGTGCCAGCACTCCGGCAGGGTTCTATGGCTACACCTTC	CASTPAGFYGYTF
13	TRBJ2-7	TRBV29-1	.	TGCAGCGTTGAATTGCAGGGAACCTACGAGCAGTACTTC	CSVELQGTYEQYF
14	TRBJ2-5	TRBV7-2	.	TGTGCCAGCAGCTTTAATCCCCCAGGGAAGACCCAGTACTTC	CASSFNPPGKTQYF
15	TRBJ1-5	TRBV19	.	TGTGCCAGTAGTATAGGGCCCCAGGCGAATCAGCCCCAGCATTTT	CASSIGPQANQPQHF
14	TRBJ1-6	TRBV5-1	TRBD1	TGCGCCAGCGGACCGACAGGGCCTAGATCACCCCTCCACTTT	CASGPTGPRSPLHF